Given below is one T cell receptor beta chain in context. It lacks a known antigen. The record has no base qualities; no much larger clone is one base away. After removal of 6 bases from V and 2 bases from J, the junction retains 8 bases not matched to a gene. From cysteine to phenylalanine, the CDR3 is 15 amino acids long. Only the CDR3 region is kept as DNA, spanning 45 bases read in frame from base 1. Taken from the germline V gene, the CDR1 and CDR2 loops are SGDLS and YYNGEE. This entry belongs to a study of vaccination and CD4 T cells after COVID-19 (dated by TCRdb to 2022 to 2024). Study-wide context: The convalescent cohort included six males and four females, with two Hispanic individuals, seven Caucasians, two Asians and one multiracial person. In 10 COVID-19 convalescent patients and a few infection-naive healthy vaccine recipients, researchers compared the spike-specific CD4+ TCR repertoire from before mRNA vaccination with the repertoire from after. Post-COVID blood samples were collected from convalescent patients a median of around 100 days after diagnosis, with a range of about 35 to 161 days. Post-vaccine blood samples were collected a median of approximately 72 days after the second vaccine dose, ranging from roughly 13 to 250 days. For stimulating the cultures, overlapping spike peptide pools were used, derived from SARS-CoV-2 as well as from the common cold coronaviruses HCoV-NL63, HCoV-OC43 and HCoV-229E. An earlier paper using these donors assessed, at the TCR clonotype level, memory CD4+ T cell crossreactivity between SARS-CoV-2 and common cold coronavirus spike proteins. Participants received two doses of either the Pfizer-BioNTech BNT162b2 vaccine (n=8) or the Moderna mRNA-1273 vaccine (n=2). In control cultures, a CEFX viral epitope pool was used as positive control, an HIV-1 Nef peptide pool was used as negative control, or no peptide was added. Results and caveats for the whole study, not just this receptor: The number of convalescent patients in the study was relatively small, and the study did not examine early timepoints following natural infection. In convalescent patients, a median roughly 87% of post-vaccine SARS-CoV-2-reactive clones were detected only after vaccination, and vaccine-specific priming was suggested by this finding. Of the vaccine-specific clones found in convalescent patients, nearly all (304 of 307) were mono-reactive for SARS-CoV-2 spike instead of being cross-reactive with common cold coronaviruses. An increase in the median number of SARS-CoV-2-reactive clonotypes from 21 after infection to a few dozen after vaccination was observed, but the change was not found to be significant.

Sample treatment or condition, as interpreted from the label and publication: roughly 11-day PBMC culture with coronavirus spike peptide pools or control peptides (ViraFEST assay). CD4+ T cells from unexposed donors were collected before the COVID-19 pandemic (2011-2018). The study used the ViraFEST assay, which expanded antigen-specific T cells with peptide pools and then identified expanded clonotypes by TCR sequencing. PBMCs were cultured at a few million per well in IMDM supplemented with roughly 5% human AB serum and about 9.5 IU/ml IL-2, with 9.5 to 10 ug/ml peptide pools added. On days 3 and 7, half of the culture medium was replaced with fresh IL-2-containing medium. After roughly 9 days of culture, CD4+ T cells were isolated by negative selection with the EasySep CD4+ T cell isolation kit. Unexposed donor CD4+ T cells were tested for reactivity to SARS-CoV-2 S and N and four common cold coronavirus spike pools, as cell number allowed. PBMCs were separated from whole blood using Ficoll-Paque Plus gradient centrifugation and then either used fresh or cryopreserved at -140C. Each culture condition was generally run in triplicate wells. Leukapheresis product for the unexposed donors was purchased commercially.

Libraries were constructed by PCR. DNA from cultured CD4+ T cells underwent TCR sequencing with the Oncomine TCR Beta short-read assay at the Johns Hopkins FTIC core. Genomic DNA was extracted from the cultured CD4+ T cells with the QIAamp micro DNA kit. Oncomine TCR Beta libraries from cultured CD4+ T cells were pooled using unique dual indexes and sequenced on an Illumina iSeq 100. As for the authors' bioinformatics: Non-productive sequences were removed, and CDR3s not starting with C, not ending with F or W, or shorter than 7 amino acids were discarded. The MANAFEST web application was used to identify antigen-specific clonotypes by comparing peptide-stimulated wells against reference wells and other culture wells. An FDR below 0.05, an odds ratio above 5, and a productive frequency above 0.1% in at least two of three replicate wells were required for clones to be considered positive. A clonotype was classed as cross-reactive if the clonotype showed significant expansion both in SARS-CoV-2 spike wells and in at least one common cold coronavirus spike condition. Similarity between CDR3 sequences was evaluated in R version 3.6.1 using Levenshtein distances (stringdist) and unrooted phylogenetic trees (ape). TCRdb handled the public reads itself, with Q25 trimming in fastp and clone calling in MiXCR, and kept productive beta chains. Entries are consolidated by CDR3 protein sequence, retaining the most common genes and DNA. TCRdb assigned the V and J calls; the authors' analysis was not used. The sample records around 7,800 distinct CDR3 sequences, approximately 35% of which are singletons. Roughly a sixth of the sample comes from the top ten.

This clonotype originated in a human donor in good health. The V and J genes are TRBV9 and TRBJ2-1, with 7 middle bases fitting TRBD2. The sample comprised CD4+ T cells from blood, cultured in vitro. The bases are TGTGCCAGCATGTATGGGGAGGGAACCTACAATGAGCAGTTCTTC. Translated, it gives CASMYGEGTYNEQFF.